Below, 13 T cell receptor beta chains from the same sample are listed, as sequenced in a study of cytomegalovirus exposure and HLA in healthy donors. 60 Vbeta and 13 Jbeta primers were used in PCR. Sequencing was performed with immunoSEQ multiplex PCR; in TCRdb, only in-frame clones are kept and a portion is missing. This table has about 150,000 clones, 70% to 90% appearing once. Material: PBMCs. The origin of the receptors is a woman aged 18-29 years in good health and CMV-seronegative.

CDR3 DNA sequence: TGTGCCAGCAGCGCCATTCCGGGCACAGATACGCAGTATTTT. Its translation is CASSAIPGTDTQYF. The chain couples TRBV9 to TRBJ2-3; the D is unclear. The CDR3 is 14 residues long. The V end was cut by 3 bases, the J end by 1 base, with 9 bases between. Germline V lookup: CDR1 SGDLS, CDR2 YYNGEE.

J is TRBJ2-5 and V is TRBV5-1, with no clear D. CDR1 SGHRS and CDR2 YFSETQ come from the germline V gene. Trimming took off 1 base at V and 0 bases at J, with 7 bases between the two ends. This CDR3 spans 14 amino acids. The DNA for the CDR3 is TGCGCCAGCAGCTTGTATGAGTACCAAGAGACCCAGTACTTC. Its protein product is CASSLYEYQETQYF.

This rearrangement joins TRBV27 to TRBJ2-7; TRBD2 agrees at 8 bases. Germline CDR1 MNHEY, CDR2 SMNVEV (reference sequence). V lost 8 bases, J lost 3 bases, and 9 bases stayed unmatched. The CDR3 runs 14 residues. DNA for the CDR3: TGTGCCAGCTATGGTCTCGCGGGAGGCTACGAGCAGTACTTC. It codes for CASYGLAGGYEQYF.

V usage is TRBV11-2 and J usage is TRBJ2-3; 7 positions match TRBD2. This CDR3 has 16 amino acids. Germline V gives CDR1 SGHAT, CDR2 FQNNGV. V trimming: 7 bases; J trimming: 3 bases; junction bases outside the gene matches: 13. The CDR3 region is CASTPPGGGLTDTQYF. CDR3 bases: TGTGCCAGCACCCCCCCCGGGGGAGGGTTAACAGATACGCAGTATTTT.

This chain links TRBV5-1 with TRBJ1-3, with unresolved D. The germline V and J ends were trimmed by 4 bases and 14 bases, with 16 bases remaining between them. The CDR3 covers 12 residues. CDR1 is SGHRS, CDR2 YFSETQ, per germline. The CDR3 DNA follows: TGCGCCAGCAGCCTCCTGGACTTCCCACTATATTTT. Translating gives CASSLLDFPLYF.

The chain carries TRBV7-9 and TRBJ2-6; D is perhaps TRBD1 (6 bases). Trimming stripped 3 bases from V and 4 bases from J, with 16 bases between. CDR1 and CDR2 (germline): SEHNR, FQNEAQ (reference sequence). CDR3 size: 17 residues. Here the CDR3 DNA reads TGTGCCAGCAGCTTTCGACAGGTTCGCAAGGGGGCCAACGTCCTGACTTTC. This codes for CASSFRQVRKGANVLTF.

V gene TRBV12-5 combines with J gene TRBJ1-1; no definite D call. The germline CDR1 and CDR2 sequences are LGHNT and FRNRAP. Between the trimmed V and J ends, which lost 2 bases and 1 base, there was a span of 5 bases. This CDR3 comprises 13 residues. Written as DNA, the CDR3 is TGTGCTAGTGGTTTGTTCGGGAACACTGAAGCTTTCTTT. Translation: CASGLFGNTEAFF.

This chain links TRBV19 with TRBJ2-7; the D gene is possibly TRBD2 (6 bases). CDR3 length equals 17 residues. Germline CDR1 is LNHDA and CDR2 is SQIVND (reference sequence). V shed 1 base and J shed 2 bases, with 18 bases lying between them. The CDR3 sequence: CASSIVRGSGETYEQYF. CDR3 nucleotide sequence: TGTGCCAGTAGTATAGTGCGGGGTTCCGGCGAGACCTACGAGCAGTACTTC.

This chain joins TRBV7-2 and TRBJ2-7, with TRBD2 matching 11 bases. The ends lost 0 bases at V and 2 bases at J; junction bases unmatched: 0. CDR3 length equals 15 residues. Germline CDR1 is SGHTA and CDR2 is FQGNSA. The CDR3 region is CASSLAGLAAYEQYF. The CDR3 DNA follows: TGTGCCAGCAGCTTAGCGGGACTAGCGGCCTACGAGCAGTACTTC.

The V gene is TRBV4-3, the J gene TRBJ2-1; D gene unclear. In germline, CDR1 is LGHNA, CDR2 YSLEER. The CDR3 is 13 amino acids. V was clipped by 0 bases and J by 11 bases, with 11 bases between them. The CDR3 bases are TGCGCCAGCAGCCAAGATAGGAGCCCCCAGCAGTTCTTC. Amino acid sequence: CASSQDRSPQQFF.

The V gene is TRBV28, the J gene TRBJ1-2; D gene unclear. The CDR3 contains 12 residues. V was clipped by 3 bases and J by 8 bases, with 10 bases between them. Germline lookup yields CDR1 MDHEN and CDR2 SYDVKM. This chain's CDR3 is CASSFFREGYTF. The CDR3 DNA reads TGTGCCAGCAGTTTCTTCCGGGAAGGCTACACCTTC.

The chain combines TRBV7-2 with TRBJ2-1; the D is unclear. Germline loops: CDR1 SGHTA, CDR2 FQGNSA. V was cut by 1 base and J by 1 base, with 5 bases left in between. The CDR3 covers 14 residues. In DNA form, the CDR3 reads TGTGCCAGCAGCTTAGGGCGGTCCTACAATGAGCAGTTCTTC. Protein product: CASSLGRSYNEQFF.

The V gene is TRBV19, the J gene TRBJ2-1; 12 nucleotides line up with TRBD2. The CDR3 contains 15 residues. The junction had 13 bases not matched to a gene; V was cut back by 9 bases and J by 10 bases. Germline V gene data show CDR1 as LNHDA and CDR2 as SQIVND (reference sequence). CDR3 residues: CASTRGTSGLGEQFF. CDR3 coding DNA: TGTGCCAGCACCCGGGGGACTAGCGGGCTAGGGGAGCAGTTCTTC.